This T cell receptor beta chain was recorded in a study of blood T cell repertoires in COVID-19. With 4 bases clipped from V and 0 bases from J, the junction kept 3 bases outside the gene matches. The CDR3 has 15 amino acids. Germline loops: CDR1 LGHDT, CDR2 YNNKEL (reference sequence). Measured with immunoSEQ multiplex PCR; TCRdb has only the in-frame clones, and not every one. The data hold more than 85,000 clones, with roughly 76% observed a single time. The sample comprised peripheral blood. The chain uses TRBV3-1 (or the pseudogene TRBV3-2) and TRBJ2-7, with 10 bases matching TRBD2. The clonotype comes from a woman aged 70-85 years with acute or convalescent COVID-19. The CDR3 reads CASSPGTSASYEQYF. The CDR3 coding sequence is TGTGCCAGCAGCCCCGGGACTAGCGCCTCCTACGAGCAGTACTTC.